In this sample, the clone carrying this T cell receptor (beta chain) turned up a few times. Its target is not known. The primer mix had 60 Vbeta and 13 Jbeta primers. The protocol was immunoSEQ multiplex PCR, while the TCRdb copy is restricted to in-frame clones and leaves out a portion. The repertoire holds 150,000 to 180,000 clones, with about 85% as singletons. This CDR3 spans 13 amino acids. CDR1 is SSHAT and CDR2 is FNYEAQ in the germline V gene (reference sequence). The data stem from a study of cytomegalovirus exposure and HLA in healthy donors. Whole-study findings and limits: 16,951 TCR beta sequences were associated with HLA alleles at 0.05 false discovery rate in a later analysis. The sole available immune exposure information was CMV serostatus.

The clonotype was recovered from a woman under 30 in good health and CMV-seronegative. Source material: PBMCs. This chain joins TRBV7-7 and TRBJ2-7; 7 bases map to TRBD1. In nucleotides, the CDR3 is TGTGCTAGCTCCGACAGGGATTCTGGCGAGCAGTACTTC. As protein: CASSDRDSGEQYF. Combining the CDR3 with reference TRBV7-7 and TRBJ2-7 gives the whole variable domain GAGVSQSPRYKVTKRGQDVTLRCDPISSHATLYWYQQALGQGPEFLTYFNYEAQPDKSGLPSDRFSAERPEGSISTLTIQRTEQRDSAMYRCASSDRDSGEQYFGPGTRLTVT.